The clone carrying this T cell receptor beta chain appeared a single time. This CDR3 has 23 amino acids. Original processing methods: Amplification from reference gene primers served as the basis for estimated nucleated cell counts. Clones were sequenced by immunoSEQ multiplex PCR, and TCRdb holds only the in-frame ones, with some missing. V, J and clone size were drawn from that table, and D and trimming were deduced from the DNA. The sample shows about 260,000 clones, 65% to 90% of them seen only once. The sample is drawn from a study of blood T cell repertoires in COVID-19. Study context: Researchers got acute and convalescent COVID-19 samples from the United States, Italy and Spain. PBMCs, B-cell-depleted T cells, or T cells provided the cDNA or gDNA that made up the material.

This TCR derives from a human donor in a cohort sampled during active COVID-19. The chain employs TRBV1 and TRBJ2-1; the DNA was not compared with TRBD2, the D call given in the table. TRBV1 is shown as a pseudogene. The material sequenced was peripheral blood. CDR3 in amino acids: CTSSQVALGGSRSGTSRLNEQFF. The DNA of the CDR3 is TGCACCAGCAGCCAAGTCGCCCTCGGGGGTTCCAGGTCCGGGACTAGCAGGCTCAATGAGCAGTTCTTC.